Following are 2 T cell receptor beta chains from one sample sequenced in a study of T cell responses to AZD1222 COVID-19 vaccine. Sequenced by immunoSEQ multiplex PCR; TCRdb stores in-frame clones only, minus some. The sample has roughly 70,000 clones, 60% to 85% seen once. The sample in question was peripheral blood, obtained on day 0 of MenACWY control vaccination. The receptors come from an adult in good health.

This clone was counted ten times or more. The V gene is TRBV6-6, the J gene TRBJ1-5, with D uncertain. Per germline, CDR1 MNHNY and CDR2 SVGAGI (reference sequence). V lost 6 bases to trimming and J lost 5 bases, with 17 bases between them. CDR3 size: 15 residues. The CDR3, as DNA: TGTGCCAGCAGCCTTCATCCACAGACACATCAGCCCCAGCATTTT. Translation gives CASSLHPQTHQPQHF.

This rearrangement joins TRBV21-1 to TRBJ2-7; TRBD2, the table's D call, was not compared with the DNA. TRBV21-1 is a pseudogene locus. The CDR3 runs 14 residues. In DNA form, the CDR3 reads TGTGCCAGCAGCAAAAAGAGGCGGGCCTACGAGCAGTACTTC. This codes for CASSKKRRAYEQYF.